This T cell receptor beta chain comes out of a study of blood T cell repertoires in COVID-19. Overall study context: Samples of COVID-19 (acute and convalescent) were obtained from the United States, Italy and Spain.

As handled by the study authors: Estimated nucleated cell counts came from reference gene primer amplification. Assay: immunoSEQ multiplex PCR; the TCRdb copy retains only in-frame clones and omits some. The V and J calls and clone size come from that table; D and trimming were worked out from the DNA. The sample lists over 250,000 clones; 75% to 90% were seen once. V shed 2 bases and J shed 5 bases, with 21 bases lying between them. The CDR3 contains 17 residues. Germline CDR1 is MDHEN and CDR2 is SYDVKM. The specimen was peripheral blood. This chain connects TRBV28 to TRBJ1-2; D might be TRBD1 (5 bases). This TCR derives from a woman aged 70-85 years with COVID-19, enrolled during active disease. CDR3 loop: CASSLRQTYNSLYGYTF. CDR3 sequence (DNA): TGTGCCAGCAGTTTAAGACAGACTTACAATAGCCTGTATGGCTACACCTTC.